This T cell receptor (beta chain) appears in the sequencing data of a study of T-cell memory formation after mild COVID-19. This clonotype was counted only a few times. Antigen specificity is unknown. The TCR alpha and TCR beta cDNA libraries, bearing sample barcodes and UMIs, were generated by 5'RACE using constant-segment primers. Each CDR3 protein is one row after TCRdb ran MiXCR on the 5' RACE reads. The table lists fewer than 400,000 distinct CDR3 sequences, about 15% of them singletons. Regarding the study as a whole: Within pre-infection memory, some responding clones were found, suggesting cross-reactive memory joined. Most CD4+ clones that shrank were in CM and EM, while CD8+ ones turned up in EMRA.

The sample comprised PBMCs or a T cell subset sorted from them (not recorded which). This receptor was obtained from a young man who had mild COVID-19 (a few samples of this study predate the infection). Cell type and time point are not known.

The CDR3 spells CASSLRPGNQPQHF. The CDR3 bases are TGTGCCAGCAGTTTACGGCCAGGCAATCAGCCCCAGCATTTT. The chain employs TRBV27 and TRBJ1-5; D is unclear. This CDR3 has 14 amino acids. The V end lost 2 bases, the J end lost 2 bases, and 7 bases lay between the germline ends. Germline V gene lookup returns CDR1 MNHEY and CDR2 SMNVEV (reference sequence).